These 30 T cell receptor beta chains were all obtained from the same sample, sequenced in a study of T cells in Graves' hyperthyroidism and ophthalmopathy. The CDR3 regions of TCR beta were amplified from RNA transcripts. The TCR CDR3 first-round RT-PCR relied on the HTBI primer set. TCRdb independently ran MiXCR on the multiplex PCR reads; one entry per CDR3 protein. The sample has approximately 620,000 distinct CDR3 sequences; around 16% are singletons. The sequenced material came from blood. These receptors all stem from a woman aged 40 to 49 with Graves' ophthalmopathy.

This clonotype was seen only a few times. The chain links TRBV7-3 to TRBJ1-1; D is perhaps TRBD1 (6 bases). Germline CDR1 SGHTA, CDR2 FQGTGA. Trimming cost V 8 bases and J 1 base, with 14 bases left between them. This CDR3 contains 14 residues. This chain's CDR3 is CASSEGGTNTEAFF. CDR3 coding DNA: TGTGCCAGCTCCGAAGGGGGGACGAACACTGAAGCTTTCTTT.

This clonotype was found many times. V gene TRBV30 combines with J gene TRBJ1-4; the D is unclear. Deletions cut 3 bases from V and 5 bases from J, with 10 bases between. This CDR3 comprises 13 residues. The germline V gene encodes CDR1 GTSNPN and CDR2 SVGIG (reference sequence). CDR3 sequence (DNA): TGTGCCTGGAGGAGGGCAGAGAATGAAAAACTGTTTTTT. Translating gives CAWRRAENEKLFF.

The CDR3 is CASSPTPGLEFNYGYTF. The CDR3 coding sequence is TGTGCCAGCAGTCCAACCCCGGGACTGGAGTTTAACTATGGCTACACCTTC. The chain uses TRBV27 and TRBJ1-2, with D possibly TRBD1 on 5 matching bases. V shed 5 bases and J shed 1 base, with 20 bases lying between them. Germline V gene lookup returns CDR1 MNHEY and CDR2 SMNVEV (reference sequence). The CDR3 runs 17 residues.

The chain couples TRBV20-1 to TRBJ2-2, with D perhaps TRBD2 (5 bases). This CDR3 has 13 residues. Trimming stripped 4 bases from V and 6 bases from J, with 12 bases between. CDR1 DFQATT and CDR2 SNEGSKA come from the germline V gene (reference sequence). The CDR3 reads CSAKKAAAGELFF. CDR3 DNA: TGCAGTGCTAAAAAAGCGGCAGCCGGGGAGCTGTTTTTT.

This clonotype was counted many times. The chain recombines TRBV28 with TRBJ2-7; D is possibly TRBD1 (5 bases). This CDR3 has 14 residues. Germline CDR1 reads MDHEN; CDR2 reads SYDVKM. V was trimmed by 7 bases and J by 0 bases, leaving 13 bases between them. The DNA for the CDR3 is TGTGCCAGCAAACCCCGACAGAACTCCTACGAGCAGTACTTC. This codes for CASKPRQNSYEQYF.

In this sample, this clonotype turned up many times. The CDR3 nucleotides read TGTGCCAGCTCACCAGCTAGCTCGAGCTCCTACGAGCAGTACTTC. Translated, it gives CASSPASSSSYEQYF. J is TRBJ2-7 and V is TRBV18; D possibly corresponds to TRBD2 (5 bases). This CDR3 comprises 15 residues. Germline CDR1 KGHSH, CDR2 LQKENI. Trimming removed 2 bases from V and 0 bases from J, with 11 bases in between.

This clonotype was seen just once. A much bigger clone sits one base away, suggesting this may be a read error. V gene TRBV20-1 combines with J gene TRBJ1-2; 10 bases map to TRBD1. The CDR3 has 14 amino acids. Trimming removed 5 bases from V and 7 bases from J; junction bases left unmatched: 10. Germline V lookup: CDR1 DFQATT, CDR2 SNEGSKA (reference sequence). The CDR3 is CSAVWDRGFIGYTF. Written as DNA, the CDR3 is TGCAGTGCTGTCTGGGACAGGGGATTTATTGGCTACACCTTC.

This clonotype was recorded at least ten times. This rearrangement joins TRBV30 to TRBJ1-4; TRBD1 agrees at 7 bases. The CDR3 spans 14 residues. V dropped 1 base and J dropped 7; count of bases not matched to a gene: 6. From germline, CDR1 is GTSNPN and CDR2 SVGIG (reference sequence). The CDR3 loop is CAWSGTGVREKLFF. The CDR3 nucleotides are TGTGCCTGGAGTGGAACAGGGGTTCGTGAAAAACTGTTTTTT.

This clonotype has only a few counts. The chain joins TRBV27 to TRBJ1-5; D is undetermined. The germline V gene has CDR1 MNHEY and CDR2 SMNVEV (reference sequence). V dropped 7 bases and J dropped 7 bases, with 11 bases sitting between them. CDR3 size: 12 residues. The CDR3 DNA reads TGTGCCAGCAAGAGGCCTGGACAGCCCCAGCATTTT. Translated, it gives CASKRPGQPQHF.

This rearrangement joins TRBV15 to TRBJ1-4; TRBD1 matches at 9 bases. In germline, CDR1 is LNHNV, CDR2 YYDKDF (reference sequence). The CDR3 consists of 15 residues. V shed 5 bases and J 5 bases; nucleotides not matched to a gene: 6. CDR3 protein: CATSGWTGDNEKLFF. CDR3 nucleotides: TGTGCCACCAGCGGTTGGACAGGGGACAATGAAAAACTGTTTTTT.

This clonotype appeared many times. CDR3 nucleotide sequence: TGTGCCAGCAGTTTCTCAGGCATCACAGATACGCAGTATTTT. Translated, it gives CASSFSGITDTQYF. This rearrangement joins TRBV12-3 or TRBV12-4 to TRBJ2-3; D unresolved. There are 14 residues in the CDR3. The ends were cut back, 3 bases at V and 2 bases at J, with 9 bases in the middle.

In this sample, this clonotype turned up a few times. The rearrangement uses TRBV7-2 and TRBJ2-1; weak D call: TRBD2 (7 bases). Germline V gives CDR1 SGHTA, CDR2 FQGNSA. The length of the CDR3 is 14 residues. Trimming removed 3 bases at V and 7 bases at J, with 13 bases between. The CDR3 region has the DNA TGTGCCAGCAGCTTGGCGGGGGCGCGGAATGAGCAGTTCTTC. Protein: CASSLAGARNEQFF.

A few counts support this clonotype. CDR3 DNA sequence: TGTGCCAGCAGCCCACTAGACAGGGACACCGGGGAGCTGTTTTTT. Translation gives CASSPLDRDTGELFF. The chain combines TRBV7-9 with TRBJ2-2, with TRBD1 identical over 7 bases. Germline V gene lookup returns CDR1 SEHNR and CDR2 FQNEAQ (reference sequence). J gave up 3 bases and V 5 bases, and 6 bases lay outside the gene matches. The CDR3 extends over 15 amino acids.

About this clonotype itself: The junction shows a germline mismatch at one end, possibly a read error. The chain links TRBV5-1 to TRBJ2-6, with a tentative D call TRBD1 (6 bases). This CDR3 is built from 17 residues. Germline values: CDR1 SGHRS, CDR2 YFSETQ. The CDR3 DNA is TGCGCCAGCAGCGGAAGTCTGACAGGCTCTGGGGCCAACGCCCTGACTTTC. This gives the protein CASSGSLTGSGANALTF.

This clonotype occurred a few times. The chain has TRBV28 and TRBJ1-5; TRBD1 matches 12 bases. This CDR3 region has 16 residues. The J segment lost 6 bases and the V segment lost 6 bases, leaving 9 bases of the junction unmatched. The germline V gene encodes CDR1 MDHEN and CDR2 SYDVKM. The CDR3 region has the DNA TGTGCCAGCAGGCTCGGGACAGGGGGCTATGCTCAGCCCCAGCATTTT. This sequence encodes CASRLGTGGYAQPQHF.

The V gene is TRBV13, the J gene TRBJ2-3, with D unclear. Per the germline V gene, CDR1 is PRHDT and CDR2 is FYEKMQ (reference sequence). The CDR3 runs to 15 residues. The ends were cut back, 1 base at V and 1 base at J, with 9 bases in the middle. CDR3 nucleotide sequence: TGTGCCAGCAGCTTAGAACCTAGGCGCACAGATACGCAGTATTTT. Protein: CASSLEPRRTDTQYF.

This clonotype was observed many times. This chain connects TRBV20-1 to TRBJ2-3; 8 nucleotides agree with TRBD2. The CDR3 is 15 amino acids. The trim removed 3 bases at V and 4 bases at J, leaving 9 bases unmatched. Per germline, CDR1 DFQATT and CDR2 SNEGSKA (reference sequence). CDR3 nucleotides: TGCAGTGCTAGTATAGCGGGAAGGGTATCAGATACGCAGTATTTT. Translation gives CSASIAGRVSDTQYF.

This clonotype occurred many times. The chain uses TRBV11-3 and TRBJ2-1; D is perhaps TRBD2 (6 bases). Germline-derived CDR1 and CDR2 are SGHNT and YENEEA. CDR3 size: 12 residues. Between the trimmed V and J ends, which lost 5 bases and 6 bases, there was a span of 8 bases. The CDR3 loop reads CASSHSGNEQFF. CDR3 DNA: TGTGCCAGCAGCCATAGCGGCAATGAGCAGTTCTTC.

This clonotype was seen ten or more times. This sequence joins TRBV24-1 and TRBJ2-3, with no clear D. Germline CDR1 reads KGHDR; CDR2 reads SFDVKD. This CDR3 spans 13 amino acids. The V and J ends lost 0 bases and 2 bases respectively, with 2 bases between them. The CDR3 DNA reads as TGTGCCACCAGTGATTTGCTCACAGATACGCAGTATTTT. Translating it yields CATSDLLTDTQYF.

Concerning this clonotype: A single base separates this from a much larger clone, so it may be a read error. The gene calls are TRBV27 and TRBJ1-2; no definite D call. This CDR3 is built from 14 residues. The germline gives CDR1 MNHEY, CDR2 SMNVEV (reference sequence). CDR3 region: CASSSPRVTYGCTF. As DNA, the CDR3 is TGTGCCAGCAGTTCGCCTAGGGTCACCTATGGCTGCACCTTC.

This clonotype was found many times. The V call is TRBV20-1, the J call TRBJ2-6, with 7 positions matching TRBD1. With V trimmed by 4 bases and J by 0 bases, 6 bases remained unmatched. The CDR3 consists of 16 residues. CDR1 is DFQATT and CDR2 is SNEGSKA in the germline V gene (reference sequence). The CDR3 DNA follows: TGCAGTGCTACCGGGACAGAAATCTCTGGGGCCAACGTCCTGACTTTC. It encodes CSATGTEISGANVLTF.

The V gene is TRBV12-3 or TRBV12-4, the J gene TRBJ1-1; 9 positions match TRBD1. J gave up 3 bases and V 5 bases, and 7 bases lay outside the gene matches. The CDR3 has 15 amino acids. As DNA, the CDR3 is TGTGCCAGCAGTCTGGGACAGGGCTTTTACACTGAAGCTTTCTTT. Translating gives CASSLGQGFYTEAFF.

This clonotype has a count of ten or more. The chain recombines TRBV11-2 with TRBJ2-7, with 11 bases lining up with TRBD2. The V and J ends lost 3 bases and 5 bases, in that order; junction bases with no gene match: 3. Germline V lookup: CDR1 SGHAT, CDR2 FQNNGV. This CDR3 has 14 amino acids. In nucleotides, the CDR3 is TGTGCCAGCAGCTTCACTAGCGGGAGCAACGAGCAGTACTTC. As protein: CASSFTSGSNEQYF.

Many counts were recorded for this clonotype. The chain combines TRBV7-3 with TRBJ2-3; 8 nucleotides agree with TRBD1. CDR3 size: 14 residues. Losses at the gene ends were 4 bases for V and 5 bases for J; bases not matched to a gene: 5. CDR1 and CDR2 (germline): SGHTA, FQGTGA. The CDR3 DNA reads TGTGCCAGCAGCTCAGGGGGCGCGGGAGATACGCAGTATTTT. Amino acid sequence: CASSSGGAGDTQYF.

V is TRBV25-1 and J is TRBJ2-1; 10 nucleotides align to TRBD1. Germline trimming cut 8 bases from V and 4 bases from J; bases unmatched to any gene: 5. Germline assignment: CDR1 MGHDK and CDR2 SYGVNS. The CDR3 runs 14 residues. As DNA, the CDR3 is TGTGCCAGCGGGGGACAGGGGATTTACAATGAGCAGTTCTTC. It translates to CASGGQGIYNEQFF.

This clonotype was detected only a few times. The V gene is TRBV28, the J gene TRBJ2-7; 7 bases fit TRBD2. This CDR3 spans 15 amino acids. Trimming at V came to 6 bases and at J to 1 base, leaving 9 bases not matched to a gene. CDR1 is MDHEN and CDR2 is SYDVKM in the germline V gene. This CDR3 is CASRPPSGGSYEQYF. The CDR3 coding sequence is TGTGCCAGCAGGCCACCCTCGGGGGGTTCCTACGAGCAGTACTTC.

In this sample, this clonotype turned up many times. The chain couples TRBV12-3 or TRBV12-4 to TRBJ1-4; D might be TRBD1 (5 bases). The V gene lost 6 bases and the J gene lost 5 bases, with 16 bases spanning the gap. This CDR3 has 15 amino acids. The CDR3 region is CASRSNWAGNEKLFF. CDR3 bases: TGTGCCAGCAGATCAAATTGGGCAGGGAATGAAAAACTGTTTTTT.

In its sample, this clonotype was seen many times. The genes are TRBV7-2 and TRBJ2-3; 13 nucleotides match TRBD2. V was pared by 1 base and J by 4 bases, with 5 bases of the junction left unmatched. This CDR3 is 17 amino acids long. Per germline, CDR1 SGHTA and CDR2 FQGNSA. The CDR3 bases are TGTGCCAGCAGCTTAGATGGGACTAGCGGGATGCCAGATACGCAGTATTTT. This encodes CASSLDGTSGMPDTQYF.

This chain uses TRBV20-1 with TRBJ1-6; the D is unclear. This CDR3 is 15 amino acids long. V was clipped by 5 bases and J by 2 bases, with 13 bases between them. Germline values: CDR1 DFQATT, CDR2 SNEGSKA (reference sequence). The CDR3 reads CSARGEGPYNSPLHF. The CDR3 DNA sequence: TGCAGTGCTCGGGGAGAAGGCCCCTATAATTCACCCCTCCACTTT.

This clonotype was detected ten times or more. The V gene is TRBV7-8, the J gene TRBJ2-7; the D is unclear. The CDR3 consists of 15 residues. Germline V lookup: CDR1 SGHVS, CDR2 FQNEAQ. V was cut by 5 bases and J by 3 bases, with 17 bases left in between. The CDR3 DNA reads TGTGCCAGCAGCCCTGCACCCAGTCAGGTCTACGAGCAGTACTTC. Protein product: CASSPAPSQVYEQYF.